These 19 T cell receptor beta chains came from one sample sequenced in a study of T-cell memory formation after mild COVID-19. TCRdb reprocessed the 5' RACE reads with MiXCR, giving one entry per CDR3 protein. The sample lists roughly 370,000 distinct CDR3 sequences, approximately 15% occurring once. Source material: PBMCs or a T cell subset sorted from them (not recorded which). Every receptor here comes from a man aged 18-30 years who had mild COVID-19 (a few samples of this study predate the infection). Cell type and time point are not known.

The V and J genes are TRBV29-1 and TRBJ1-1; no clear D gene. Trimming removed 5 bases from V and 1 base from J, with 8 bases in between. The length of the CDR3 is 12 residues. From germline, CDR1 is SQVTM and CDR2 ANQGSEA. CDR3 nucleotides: TGCAGCGTTTCAAAATCGAACACTGAAGCTTTCTTT. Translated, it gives CSVSKSNTEAFF.

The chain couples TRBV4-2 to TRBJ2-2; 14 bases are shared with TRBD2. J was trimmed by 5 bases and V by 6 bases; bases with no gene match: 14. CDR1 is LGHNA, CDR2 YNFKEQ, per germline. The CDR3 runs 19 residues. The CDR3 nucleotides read TGTGCCAGCAGTTACAGAGGGACTAGCGGGGGAATGGAGACCGGGGAGCTGTTTTTT. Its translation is CASSYRGTSGGMETGELFF.

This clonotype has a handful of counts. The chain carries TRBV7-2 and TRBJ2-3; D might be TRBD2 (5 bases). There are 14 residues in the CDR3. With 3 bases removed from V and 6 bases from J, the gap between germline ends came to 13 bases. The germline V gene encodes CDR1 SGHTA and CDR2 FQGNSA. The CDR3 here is CASSLFPRRDTQYF. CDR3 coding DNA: TGTGCCAGCAGCTTGTTCCCCAGGAGGGATACGCAGTATTTT.

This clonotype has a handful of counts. Written as DNA, the CDR3 is TGTGCCAGCAGCGCGGGGGAGAGCACAGATACGCAGTATTTT. This translates into CASSAGESTDTQYF. The chain carries TRBV3-1 and TRBJ2-3; TRBD2 agrees at 7 bases. Germline lookup yields CDR1 LGHDT and CDR2 YNNKEL (reference sequence). This CDR3 comprises 14 residues. V shed 5 bases, J shed 0 bases, and the junction held 2 bases outside the gene matches.

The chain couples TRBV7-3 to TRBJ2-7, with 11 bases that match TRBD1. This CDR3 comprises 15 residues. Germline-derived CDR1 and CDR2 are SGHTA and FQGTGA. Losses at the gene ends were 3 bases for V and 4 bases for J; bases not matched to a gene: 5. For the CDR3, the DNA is TGTGCCAGCAGCTTCGGGACAGGGGGGGAGTACGAGCAGTACGTC. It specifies CASSFGTGGEYEQYV.

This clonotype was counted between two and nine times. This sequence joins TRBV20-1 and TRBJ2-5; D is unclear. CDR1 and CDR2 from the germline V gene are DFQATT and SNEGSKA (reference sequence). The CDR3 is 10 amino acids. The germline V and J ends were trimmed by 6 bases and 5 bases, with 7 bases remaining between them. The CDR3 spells CSANGETQYF. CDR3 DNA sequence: TGCAGTGCAAATGGGGAGACCCAGTACTTC.

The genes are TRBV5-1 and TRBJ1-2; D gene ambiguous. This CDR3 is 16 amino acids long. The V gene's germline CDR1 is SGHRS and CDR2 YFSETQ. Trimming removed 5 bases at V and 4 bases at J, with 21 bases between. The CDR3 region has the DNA TGCGCCAGCAGTCGAAGACTCCTCGAGGGCGCCTATGGCTACACCTTC. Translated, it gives CASSRRLLEGAYGYTF. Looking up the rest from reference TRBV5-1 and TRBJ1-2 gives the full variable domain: KAGVTQTPRYLIKTRGQQVTLSCSPISGHRSVSWYQQTPGQGLQFLFEYFSETQRNKGNFPGRFSGRQFSNSRSEMNVSTLELGDSALYLCASSRRLLEGAYGYTFGSGTRLTVV.

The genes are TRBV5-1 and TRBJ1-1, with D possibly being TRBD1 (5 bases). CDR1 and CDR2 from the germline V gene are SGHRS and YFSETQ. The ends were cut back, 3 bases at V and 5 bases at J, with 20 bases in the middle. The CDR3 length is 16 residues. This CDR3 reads CASSSGSRAGGTEAFF. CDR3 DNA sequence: TGCGCCAGCAGCTCTGGATCGAGGGCGGGGGGTACTGAAGCTTTCTTT.

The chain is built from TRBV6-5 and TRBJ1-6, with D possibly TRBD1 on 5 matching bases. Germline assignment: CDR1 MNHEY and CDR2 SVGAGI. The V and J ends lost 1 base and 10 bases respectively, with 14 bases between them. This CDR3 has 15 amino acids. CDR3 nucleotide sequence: TGTGCCAGCAGTTACTGGGGGTCCGGGAAATCACCCCTCCACTTT. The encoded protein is CASSYWGSGKSPLHF.

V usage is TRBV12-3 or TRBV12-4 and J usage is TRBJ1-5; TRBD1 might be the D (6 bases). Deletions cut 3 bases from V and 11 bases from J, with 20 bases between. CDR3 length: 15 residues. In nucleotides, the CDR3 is TGTGCCAGCAGTTTTTATGCAGGGGTATCTTTAGCCCAGCATTTT. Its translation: CASSFYAGVSLAQHF.

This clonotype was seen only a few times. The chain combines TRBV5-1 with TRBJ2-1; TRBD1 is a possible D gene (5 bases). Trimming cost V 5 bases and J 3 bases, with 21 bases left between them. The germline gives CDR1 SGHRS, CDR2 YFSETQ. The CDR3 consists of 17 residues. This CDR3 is CASRPPRIGASYNEQFF. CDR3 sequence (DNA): TGCGCCAGCAGACCACCGCGGATAGGGGCAAGCTACAATGAGCAGTTCTTC.

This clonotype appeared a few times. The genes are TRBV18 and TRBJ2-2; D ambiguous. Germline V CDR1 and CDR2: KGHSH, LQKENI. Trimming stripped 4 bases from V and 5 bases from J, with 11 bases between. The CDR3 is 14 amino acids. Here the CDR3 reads CASSRSFGTGELFF. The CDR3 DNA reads TGTGCCAGCTCACGTTCCTTTGGAACCGGGGAGCTGTTTTTT.

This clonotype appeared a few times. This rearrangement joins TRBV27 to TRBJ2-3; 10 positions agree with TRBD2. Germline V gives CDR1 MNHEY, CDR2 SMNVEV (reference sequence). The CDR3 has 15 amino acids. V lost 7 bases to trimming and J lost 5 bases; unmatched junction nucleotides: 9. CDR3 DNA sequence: TGTGCCAGCACCAAACTAGCGGGGCCTATAGATACGCAGTATTTT. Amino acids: CASTKLAGPIDTQYF.

CDR3 protein: CASSGTGTGHYEQYV. As DNA, the CDR3 is TGTGCCAGCAGTGGGACCGGGACAGGTCATTACGAGCAGTACGTC. The chain couples TRBV6-5 to TRBJ2-7; 8 bases map to TRBD1. There are 15 residues in the CDR3. CDR1 and CDR2 (germline): MNHEY, SVGAGI. The V gene end was trimmed by 5 bases and the J gene end by 4 bases; junction bases not matched to a gene: 10.

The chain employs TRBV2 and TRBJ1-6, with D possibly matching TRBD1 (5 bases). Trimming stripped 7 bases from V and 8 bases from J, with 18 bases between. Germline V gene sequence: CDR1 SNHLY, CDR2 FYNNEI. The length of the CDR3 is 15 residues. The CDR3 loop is CASTAPAGPDSPLHF. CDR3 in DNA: TGTGCCAGCACTGCGCCCGCGGGACCCGATTCACCCCTCCACTTT.

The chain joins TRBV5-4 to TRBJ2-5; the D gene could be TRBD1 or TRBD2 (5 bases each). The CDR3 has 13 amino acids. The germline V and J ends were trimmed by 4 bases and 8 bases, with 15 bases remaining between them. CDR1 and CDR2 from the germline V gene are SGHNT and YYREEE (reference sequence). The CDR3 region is CASSPGTHETQYF. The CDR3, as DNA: TGTGCCAGCAGCCCCGGGACCCATGAAACCCAGTACTTC. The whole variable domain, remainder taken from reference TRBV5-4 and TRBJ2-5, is ETGVTQSPTHLIKTRGQQVTLRCSSQSGHNTVSWYQQALGQGPQFIFQYYREEENGRGNFPPRFSGLQFPNYSSELNVNALELDDSALYLCASSPGTHETQYFGPGTRLLVL.

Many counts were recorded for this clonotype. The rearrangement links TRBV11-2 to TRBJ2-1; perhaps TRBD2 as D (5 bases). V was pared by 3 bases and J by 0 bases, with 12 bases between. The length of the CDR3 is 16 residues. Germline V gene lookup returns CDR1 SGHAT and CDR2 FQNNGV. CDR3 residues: CASSFRPDSSYNEQFF. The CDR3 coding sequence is TGTGCCAGCAGCTTCCGACCGGACTCCTCCTACAATGAGCAGTTCTTC. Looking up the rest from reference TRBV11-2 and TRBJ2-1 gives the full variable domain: EAGVAQSPRYKIIEKRQSVAFWCNPISGHATLYWYQQILGQGPKLLIQFQNNGVVDDSQLPKDRFSAERLKGVDSTLKIQPAKLEDSAVYLCASSFRPDSSYNEQFFGPGTRLTVL.

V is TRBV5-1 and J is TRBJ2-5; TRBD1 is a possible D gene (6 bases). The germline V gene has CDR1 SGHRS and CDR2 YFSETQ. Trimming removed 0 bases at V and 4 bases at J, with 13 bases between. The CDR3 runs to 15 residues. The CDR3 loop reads CASSLAVMTGETQYF. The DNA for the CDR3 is TGCGCCAGCAGCTTGGCCGTTATGACAGGAGAGACCCAGTACTTC.

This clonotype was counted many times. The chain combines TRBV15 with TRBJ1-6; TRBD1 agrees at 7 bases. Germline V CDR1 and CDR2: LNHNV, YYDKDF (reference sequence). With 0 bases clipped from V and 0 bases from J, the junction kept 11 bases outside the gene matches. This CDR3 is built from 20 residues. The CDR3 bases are TGTGCCACCAGCAGAGATTTCCTGGACAGGCCGCACTCCTATAATTCACCCCTCCACTTT. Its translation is CATSRDFLDRPHSYNSPLHF.